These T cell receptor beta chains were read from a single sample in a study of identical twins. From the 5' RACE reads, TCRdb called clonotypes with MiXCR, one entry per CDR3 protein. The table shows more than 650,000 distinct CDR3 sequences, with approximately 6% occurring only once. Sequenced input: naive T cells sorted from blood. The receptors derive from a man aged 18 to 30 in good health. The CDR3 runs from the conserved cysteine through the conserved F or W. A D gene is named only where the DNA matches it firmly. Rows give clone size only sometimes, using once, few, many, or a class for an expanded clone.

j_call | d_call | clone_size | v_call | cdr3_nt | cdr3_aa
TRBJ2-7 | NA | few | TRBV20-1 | TGCAGTGCTCCCGTCTATGTGGGAGATCTCTACGAGCAGTACTTC | CSAPVYVGDLYEQYF
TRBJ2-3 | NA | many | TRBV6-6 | TGTGCCAGCAGCCCGGAACGTGGAGATACGCAGTATTTT | CASSPERGDTQYF
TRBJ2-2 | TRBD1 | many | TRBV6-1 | TGTGCCAGCCGGGACAGGGACAACACCGGGGAGCTGTTTTTT | CASRDRDNTGELFF
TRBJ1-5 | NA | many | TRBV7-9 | TGTGCCAGCAGCTTAGCAGAAACTAGCAATCAGCCCCAGCATTTT | CASSLAETSNQPQHF
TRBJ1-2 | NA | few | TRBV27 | TGTGCCAGCAGTCTCACCTTGTCAGGGAACTATGGCTACACCTTC | CASSLTLSGNYGYTF
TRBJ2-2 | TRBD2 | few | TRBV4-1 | TGCGCCAGCAGCCATTTATCAGGGACTACGAACACCGGGGAGCTGTTTTTT | CASSHLSGTTNTGELFF
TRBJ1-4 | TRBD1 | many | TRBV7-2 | TGTGCCAGCAGAGACCAGGGACAGAATGAAAAACTGTTTTTT | CASRDQGQNEKLFF
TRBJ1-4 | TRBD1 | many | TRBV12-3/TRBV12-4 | TGTGCCAGCAGCCCCCCGGCGAGGACAGGGGATGAAAAACTGTTTTTT | CASSPPARTGDEKLFF
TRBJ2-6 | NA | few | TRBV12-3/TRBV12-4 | TGTGCCAGCAGTTCTCCCGGGAGCTCTGGGGCCAACGTCCTGACTTTC | CASSSPGSSGANVLTF
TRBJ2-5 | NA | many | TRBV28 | TGTGCCAGCAGTTGGGACGGCCTCCAAGAGACCCAGTACTTC | CASSWDGLQETQYF
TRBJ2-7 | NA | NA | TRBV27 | TGTGCCAGCAGTTGGGCGTATTCCTACGAGCAGTACTTC | CASSWAYSYEQYF
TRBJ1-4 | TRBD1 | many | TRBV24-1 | TGTGCCACCTCGGACAGGGTAAATGAAAAACTGTTTTTT | CATSDRVNEKLFF
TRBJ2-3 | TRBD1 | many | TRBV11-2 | TGTGCCAGCAGTCGGGGACAGGGTGGCACAGATACGCAGTATTTT | CASSRGQGGTDTQYF
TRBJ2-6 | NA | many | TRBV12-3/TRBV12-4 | TGTGCCAGCAGTCGGTTCACTATTCGGGGAGCGTTGGGTGGGGCCAACGTCCTGACTTTC | CASSRFTIRGALGGANVLTF
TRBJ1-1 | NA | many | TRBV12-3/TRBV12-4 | TGTGCCAGCAGTTCGGCCATTAGAAAAGGGTCTGAAGCTTTCTTT | CASSSAIRKGSEAFF
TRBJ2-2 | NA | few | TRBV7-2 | TGTGCCAGCAGCTCGCCTTCAGGGATGAGCACCGGGGAGCTGTTTTTT | CASSSPSGMSTGELFF
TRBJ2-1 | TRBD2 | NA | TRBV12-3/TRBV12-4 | TGTGCCAGCAGTGGCTACGGGACTAGCGGGTCCTACAATGAGCAGTTCTTC | CASSGYGTSGSYNEQFF
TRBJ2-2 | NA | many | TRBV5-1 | TGTGCCAGCAGCTTTGACACCGGGGAGCTGTTTTTT | CASSFDTGELFF
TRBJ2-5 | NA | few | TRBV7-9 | TGTGCCAGCAGCTCTAGATCGGGACAAGAGACCCAGTACTTC | CASSSRSGQETQYF
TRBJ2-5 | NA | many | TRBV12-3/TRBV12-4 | TGTGCCAGCAGTTTAGGTCGGCAGTTTCAAGAGACCCAGTACTTC | CASSLGRQFQETQYF
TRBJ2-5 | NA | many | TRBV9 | TGTGCCAGCAGCACGGGAGCCTCGTTACAAGAGACCCAGTACTTC | CASSTGASLQETQYF
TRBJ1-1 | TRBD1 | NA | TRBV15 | TGTGCCACCAGCAGGGCTGACAGGGGGCAGGGAGCTTTCTTT | CATSRADRGQGAFF
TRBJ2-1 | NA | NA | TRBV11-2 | TGTGCCAGCCTCGCGGGTCGGCCTGCTGGGGGATCTTCGGTCCATGAGCAGTTCTTC | CASLAGRPAGGSSVHEQFF
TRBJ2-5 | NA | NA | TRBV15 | TGTGCCACCCGGGGGGCTCCCCGGGAGACCCAGTACTTC | CATRGAPRETQYF
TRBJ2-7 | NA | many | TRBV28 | TGTGCCAGCAGTTTAGGCGGGGTATTAAACGAGCAGTACTTC | CASSLGGVLNEQYF
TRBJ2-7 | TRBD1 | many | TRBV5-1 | TGCGCCAGCAGCTTGGAGGGACAGACTCGGGGCGAGCAGTACTTC | CASSLEGQTRGEQYF
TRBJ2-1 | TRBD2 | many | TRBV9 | TGTGCCAGCAGCCCTCGTAGCGGGAGTGGGCCCTACAATGAGCAGTTCTTC | CASSPRSGSGPYNEQFF
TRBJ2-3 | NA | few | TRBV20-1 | TGCAGTGCTAGGGCCGGGAGTCCCACAGATACGCAGTATTTT | CSARAGSPTDTQYF
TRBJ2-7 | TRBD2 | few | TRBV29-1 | TGCAGCGTGAACAGCGGGACTAATCACTACGAGCAGTACTTC | CSVNSGTNHYEQYF